This T cell receptor (beta chain) was documented in a study of OX40 agonist ivuxolimab in advanced cancers. Study-level background: Patients got intravenous ivuxolimab at 0.01 to 10 mg/kg every 2 weeks.

Germline V lookup: CDR1 LNHNV, CDR2 YYDKDF (reference sequence). The V end lost 1 base, the J end lost 2 bases, and 11 bases lay between the germline ends. CDR3 length equals 16 residues. Libraries were prepared by immunoSEQ multiplex PCR; TCRdb keeps only in-frame clonotypes and omits some of them. This repertoire shows roughly 62,000 clones, more than 65% found once; its top ten account for roughly 2.6%. The chain joins TRBV15 to TRBJ1-4; tentatively, D is TRBD1 (5 bases). The clonotype comes from an adult with an advanced solid tumor such as melanoma, head and neck, liver or kidney cancer. The sample was CD4+ or CD8+ T cells sorted from blood, taken in a trial of the OX40 agonist ivuxolimab. DNA for the CDR3: TGTGCCACCAGCAGAGGGGGCGTGGGGACTAATGAAAAACTGTTTTTT. As protein: CATSRGGVGTNEKLFF.